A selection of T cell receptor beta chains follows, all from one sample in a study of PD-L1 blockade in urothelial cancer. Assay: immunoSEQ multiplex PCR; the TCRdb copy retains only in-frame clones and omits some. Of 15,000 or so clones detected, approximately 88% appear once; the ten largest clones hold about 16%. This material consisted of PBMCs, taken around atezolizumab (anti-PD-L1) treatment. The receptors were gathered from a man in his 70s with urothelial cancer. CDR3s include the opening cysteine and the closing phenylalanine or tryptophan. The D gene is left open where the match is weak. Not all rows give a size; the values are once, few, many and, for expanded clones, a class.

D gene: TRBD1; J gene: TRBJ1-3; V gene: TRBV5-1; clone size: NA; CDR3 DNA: TGCGCCAGCAGCCAGGACAGGGGTGGAAACACCATATATTTT; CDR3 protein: CASSQDRGGNTIYF
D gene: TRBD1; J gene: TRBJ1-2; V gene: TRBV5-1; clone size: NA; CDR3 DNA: TGCGCCAGCGGGCACGACAGGGCGGGTTATGGCTACACCTTC; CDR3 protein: CASGHDRAGYGYTF
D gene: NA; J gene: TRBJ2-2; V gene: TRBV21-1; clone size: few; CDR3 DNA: TGTGCCAGCAGCAAGCCAGGACTAGCGGCCGGGGAGCTGTTTTTT; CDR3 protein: CASSKPGLAAGELFF
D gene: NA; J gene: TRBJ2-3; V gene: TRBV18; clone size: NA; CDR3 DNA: TGTGCCAGCTCACAGGGGGATACGCAGTATTTT; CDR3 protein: CASSQGDTQYF
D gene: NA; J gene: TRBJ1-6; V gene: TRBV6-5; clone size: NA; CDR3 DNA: TGTGCCAGCAGTTATGCGGGCCCGGGAGGTTCACCCCTCCACTTT; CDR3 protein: CASSYAGPGGSPLHF
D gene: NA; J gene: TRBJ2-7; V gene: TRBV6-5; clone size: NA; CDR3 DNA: TGTGCCAGCAAACCGACAGCAACCTACGAGCAGTACTTC; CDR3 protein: CASKPTATYEQYF
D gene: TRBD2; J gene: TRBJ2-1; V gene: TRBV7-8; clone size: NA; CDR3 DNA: TGTGCCAGCAGCTTAGGGATAGCGGGGGGTCCCGTAGAAGGTAATGAGCAGTTCTTC; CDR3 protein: CASSLGIAGGPVEGNEQFF
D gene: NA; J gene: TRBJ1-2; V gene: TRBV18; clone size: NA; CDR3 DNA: TGTGCCAGCTCACCACCTCCAGGGCGGGAGTTGGGTGGCTACACCTTC; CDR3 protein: CASSPPPGRELGGYTF
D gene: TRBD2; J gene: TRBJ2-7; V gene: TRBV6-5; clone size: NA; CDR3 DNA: TGTGCCAGCAGACAAAGCGGGGTAGGGGAGCAGTACTTC; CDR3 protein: CASRQSGVGEQYF
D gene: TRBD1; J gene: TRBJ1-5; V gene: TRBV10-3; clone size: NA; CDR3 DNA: TGTGCCATCAGTGAACAGGGGGCGCTTTCTGAATGGAAGCCCCAGCATTTT; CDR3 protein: CAISEQGALSEWKPQHF
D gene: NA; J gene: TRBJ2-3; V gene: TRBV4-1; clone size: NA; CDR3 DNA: TGCGCCAGCAGCCCAGGGTTTTACACAGATACGCAGTATTTT; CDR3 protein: CASSPGFYTDTQYF
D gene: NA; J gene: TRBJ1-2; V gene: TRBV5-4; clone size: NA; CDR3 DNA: TGTGCCAGCAGCTTGGAATTTGGGGGCCGCTATGGCTACACCTTC; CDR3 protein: CASSLEFGGRYGYTF